This TCR beta chain emerged from a study of blood T cells in healthy people across ages. This clonotype showed up many times. Alongside a J-beta primer mix, a sample-barcoded 5' primer served in a second PCR lasting 7 to 11 cycles. Using its own MiXCR run on the 5' RACE reads, TCRdb lists one record per CDR3 protein. Of some 750,000 distinct CDR3 sequences detected, about a fifth appear once; the ten largest clones hold about 20%. J lost 4 bases, V lost 1 base, and 11 bases had no gene match. This CDR3 has 17 amino acids. Germline CDR1 and CDR2: LGHNA and YSLEER. The receptor was isolated from a man aged 65 to 85 in good health. Sequenced input: blood. The chain is built from TRBV4-3 and TRBJ2-5, with 8 bases matching TRBD2. CDR3 protein: CASSQVGAGEGSETQYF. CDR3 DNA sequence: TGCGCCAGCAGCCAAGTTGGAGCGGGAGAAGGATCAGAGACCCAGTACTTC.